This T cell receptor beta chain was recovered during a study of blood T cell repertoires in COVID-19. V lost 1 base to trimming and J lost 4 bases, with 8 bases between them. The germline V gene has CDR1 MNHNS and CDR2 SASEGT. The CDR3 is made up of 14 amino acids. The method was immunoSEQ multiplex PCR; TCRdb's version includes in-frame clones alone and lacks a portion of them. The sample includes roughly 150,000 clones, around 82% of them seen just once. The chain is built from TRBV6-1 and TRBJ1-5; tentative D call: TRBD1 (5 bases). The source material was peripheral blood. This TCR was recovered from a human donor in a cohort sampled during active COVID-19. CDR3 sequence reads: CASSEVGRNQPQHF. The CDR3 coding sequence is TGTGCCAGCAGTGAAGTGGGGCGAAATCAGCCCCAGCATTTT.